A selection of T cell receptor beta chains follows, all from one sample in a study of CD8 T cells in ankylosing spondylitis. One entry per CDR3 protein, called by TCRdb with MiXCR from the 5' RACE reads. Of 250,000 to 350,000 distinct CDR3 sequences listed, 20% are singletons. Sequenced sample: blood, either unsorted or a sorted T cell fraction (not recorded which). The receptors come from a male donor with ankylosing spondylitis or in good health (not recorded which). Each CDR3 is given with its conserved first and last residue. Fields, in order: J gene, CDR3 length, D gene, clone size, V gene, CDR3 protein, CDR3 DNA. D genes are given only for firm matches. A clone size is listed for some rows: how often the clone was seen (once, few, many), or a class if it is expanded.

J gene: TRBJ2-1
CDR3 length: 16
D gene: TRBD2
clone size: NA
V gene: TRBV20-1
CDR3 protein: CSAKGLDSYSYNEQFF
CDR3 DNA: TGCAGTGCGAAAGGACTAGATTCTTATTCCTACAATGAGCAGTTTTTC

J gene: TRBJ1-1
CDR3 length: 13
D gene: TRBD1
clone size: many
V gene: TRBV27
CDR3 protein: CASSRQGDTEAFF
CDR3 DNA: TGTGCCAGCAGTAGGCAGGGGGACACTGAAGCTTTCTTT

J gene: TRBJ1-1
CDR3 length: 13
D gene: NA
clone size: many
V gene: TRBV27
CDR3 protein: CASSLGVGPEAFF
CDR3 DNA: TGTGCCAGCAGCCTCGGGGTAGGGCCTGAAGCTTTCTTT

J gene: TRBJ2-5
CDR3 length: 12
D gene: NA
clone size: few
V gene: TRBV18
CDR3 protein: CASSPEEETQYF
CDR3 DNA: TGTGCCAGCTCACCAGAAGAAGAGACCCAGTACTTC

J gene: TRBJ1-2
CDR3 length: 15
D gene: NA
clone size: NA
V gene: TRBV7-6
CDR3 protein: CASSATGDGIYGYTF
CDR3 DNA: TGTGCCAGCAGCGCGACAGGAGATGGGATCTATGGCTACACCTTC

J gene: TRBJ2-5
CDR3 length: 14
D gene: TRBD2
clone size: NA
V gene: TRBV20-1
CDR3 protein: CSARTLAGKETQYF
CDR3 DNA: TGCAGTGCTAGAACCCTAGCGGGAAAAGAGACCCAGTACTTC

J gene: TRBJ2-4
CDR3 length: 14
D gene: NA
clone size: few
V gene: TRBV20-1
CDR3 protein: CSPTPAGAKNIQYF
CDR3 DNA: TGCAGTCCCACTCCGGCTGGGGCCAAAAACATTCAGTACTTC

J gene: TRBJ2-1
CDR3 length: 14
D gene: NA
clone size: few
V gene: TRBV5-1
CDR3 protein: CASSLRWSTDEQFF
CDR3 DNA: TGCGCCAGCAGCCTGAGATGGTCGACGGATGAGCAGTTCTTC

J gene: TRBJ1-1
CDR3 length: 14
D gene: TRBD1
clone size: NA
V gene: TRBV20-1
CDR3 protein: CSARPDDRATEAFF
CDR3 DNA: TGCAGTGCCCGCCCGGATGACAGGGCCACTGAAGCTTTCTTT

J gene: TRBJ1-6
CDR3 length: 14
D gene: NA
clone size: many
V gene: TRBV12-3/TRBV12-4
CDR3 protein: CASSLDSGNSPLHF
CDR3 DNA: TGTGCCAGCAGTTTAGACAGTGGTAATTCACCCCTCCACTTT

J gene: TRBJ1-5
CDR3 length: 14
D gene: NA
clone size: NA
V gene: TRBV5-4
CDR3 protein: CASSVPGSNQPQHF
CDR3 DNA: TGTGCCAGCAGCGTACCTGGGAGCAATCAGCCCCAGCATTTT

J gene: TRBJ1-1
CDR3 length: 14
D gene: NA
clone size: few
V gene: TRBV2
CDR3 protein: CASKEGALNTEAFF
CDR3 DNA: TGTGCCAGCAAAGAAGGGGCGCTGAACACTGAAGCTTTCTTT

J gene: TRBJ2-3
CDR3 length: 15
D gene: NA
clone size: many
V gene: TRBV5-1
CDR3 protein: CASSLTGTSTDTQYF
CDR3 DNA: TGCGCCAGCAGCTTAACAGGGACTAGCACAGATACGCAGTATTTT